Listed below are T cell receptor beta chains from one sample, sequenced in a study of beta chain features in type 1 diabetes. TCRdb keeps only in-frame clones here, not all; method: immunoSEQ multiplex PCR. The sample gives tens of thousands of clones, roughly 34% of which show up once; over 0.4% is in the top ten. The sample comprised stem cell memory CD4+ T cells from blood. These receptors all come from a woman younger than 35 in good health. The CDR3 runs from the conserved cysteine through the conserved F or W. Each record gives: J gene, D gene, clone size, V gene, CDR3 length, CDR3 protein, CDR3 DNA. D genes are given only for firm matches. Some rows have no size entry. The others give once, few or many, or a class for an expanded clone.

J gene: TRBJ1-2
D gene: TRBD1
clone size: -
V gene: TRBV9
CDR3 length: 17
CDR3 protein: CASSVDRGQGGNYGYTF
CDR3 DNA: TGTGCCAGCAGCGTTGATCGGGGACAGGGGGGAAACTATGGCTACACCTTC

J gene: TRBJ1-2
D gene: -
clone size: -
V gene: TRBV11-3
CDR3 length: 13
CDR3 protein: CASSHQGNYGYTF
CDR3 DNA: TGTGCCAGCAGCCATCAGGGCAACTATGGCTACACCTTC

J gene: TRBJ2-1
D gene: TRBD2
clone size: -
V gene: TRBV7-6
CDR3 length: 18
CDR3 protein: CASSLIPLAGGPYNEQFF
CDR3 DNA: TGTGCCAGCAGCTTAATCCCACTAGCGGGAGGTCCTTACAATGAGCAGTTCTTC

J gene: TRBJ1-2
D gene: -
clone size: -
V gene: TRBV25-1
CDR3 length: 16
CDR3 protein: CASSESRGFRVDGYTF
CDR3 DNA: TGTGCCAGCAGTGAATCTCGGGGGTTTAGGGTGGATGGCTACACCTTC

J gene: TRBJ1-1
D gene: TRBD1
clone size: -
V gene: TRBV11-2
CDR3 length: 13
CDR3 protein: CASSSGGSAEAFF
CDR3 DNA: TGTGCCAGCAGCTCAGGGGGGTCCGCTGAAGCTTTCTTT

J gene: TRBJ1-2
D gene: -
clone size: -
V gene: TRBV7-2
CDR3 length: 13
CDR3 protein: CASSLTGIRGYTF
CDR3 DNA: TGTGCCAGCAGCCTAACAGGGATAAGGGGCTACACCTTC

J gene: TRBJ1-2
D gene: TRBD1
clone size: few
V gene: TRBV2
CDR3 length: 15
CDR3 protein: CASSQVQGAYYGYTF
CDR3 DNA: TGTGCCAGCAGTCAAGTGCAGGGGGCGTACTATGGCTACACCTTC

J gene: TRBJ2-3
D gene: -
clone size: -
V gene: TRBV6-1
CDR3 length: 11
CDR3 protein: CASSYQDTQYF
CDR3 DNA: TGTGCCAGCAGTTACCAGGATACGCAGTATTTT

J gene: TRBJ2-6
D gene: -
clone size: -
V gene: TRBV7-3
CDR3 length: 18
CDR3 protein: CASSLRGQQVSGANVLTF
CDR3 DNA: TGTGCCAGCAGCCTCAGGGGACAACAGGTCTCTGGGGCCAACGTCCTGACTTTC

J gene: TRBJ2-5
D gene: TRBD2
clone size: -
V gene: TRBV25-1
CDR3 length: 12
CDR3 protein: CASKGRGETQYF
CDR3 DNA: TGTGCCAGCAAAGGGCGGGGGGAGACCCAGTACTTC

J gene: TRBJ2-1
D gene: TRBD2
clone size: few
V gene: TRBV7-2
CDR3 length: 15
CDR3 protein: CASSWTSGGYNEQFF
CDR3 DNA: TGTGCCAGCAGCTGGACTAGCGGGGGTTACAATGAGCAGTTCTTC

J gene: TRBJ2-3
D gene: TRBD2
clone size: few
V gene: TRBV2
CDR3 length: 13
CDR3 protein: CAGGGLAGDTQYF
CDR3 DNA: TGTGCCGGCGGCGGGCTAGCGGGAGATACGCAGTATTTT

J gene: TRBJ1-1
D gene: -
clone size: -
V gene: TRBV30
CDR3 length: 13
CDR3 protein: CAWSVNWNTEAFF
CDR3 DNA: TGTGCCTGGAGTGTTAATTGGAACACTGAAGCTTTCTTT

J gene: TRBJ2-7
D gene: TRBD2
clone size: few
V gene: TRBV30
CDR3 length: 12
CDR3 protein: CAWDSGSYEQYF
CDR3 DNA: TGTGCCTGGGATAGCGGGAGCTACGAGCAGTACTTC

J gene: TRBJ2-7
D gene: TRBD2
clone size: -
V gene: TRBV18
CDR3 length: 18
CDR3 protein: CASSPGTSGRAFSYEQYF
CDR3 DNA: TGTGCCAGCTCACCCGGGACTAGCGGGAGGGCGTTCTCCTACGAGCAGTACTTC

J gene: TRBJ2-5
D gene: -
clone size: -
V gene: TRBV5-1
CDR3 length: 16
CDR3 protein: CASSKGLRGHQETQYF
CDR3 DNA: TGCGCCAGCAGCAAAGGCCTGCGGGGGCACCAAGAGACCCAGTACTTC

J gene: TRBJ2-7
D gene: TRBD2
clone size: few
V gene: TRBV7-8
CDR3 length: 16
CDR3 protein: CASSGLAGGASYEQYF
CDR3 DNA: TGTGCCAGCAGCGGACTAGCGGGAGGTGCTTCCTACGAGCAGTACTTC

J gene: TRBJ2-5
D gene: TRBD1
clone size: few
V gene: TRBV7-9
CDR3 length: 15
CDR3 protein: CASSPPGQGGETQYF
CDR3 DNA: TGTGCCAGCAGCCCCCCGGGACAGGGAGGGGAGACCCAGTACTTC

J gene: TRBJ2-5
D gene: -
clone size: -
V gene: TRBV7-2
CDR3 length: 14
CDR3 protein: CASSPLARFETQYF
CDR3 DNA: TGTGCCAGCAGCCCCCTGGCCAGGTTTGAGACCCAGTACTTC

J gene: TRBJ1-5
D gene: -
clone size: -
V gene: TRBV23-1
CDR3 length: 12
CDR3 protein: CASSLYSQPQHF
CDR3 DNA: TGCGCCAGCAGTCTCTACTCGCAGCCCCAGCATTTT